Below, 12 T cell receptor beta chains from the same sample are listed, as sequenced in a study of T cells in Graves' hyperthyroidism and ophthalmopathy. TCR beta CDR3 sequences were amplified from RNA transcripts. HTBI primers were used for first-round RT-PCR of the TCR CDR3. TCRdb independently ran MiXCR on the multiplex PCR reads; one entry per CDR3 protein. The top ten clones hold roughly a quarter of a sample with around 400,000 distinct CDR3 sequences, 15% to 18% of them seen once. Material for sequencing was blood. These receptors were taken from a woman younger than 30 with Graves' hyperthyroidism that later progressed to Graves' ophthalmopathy.

This chain uses TRBV19 with TRBJ2-3; 9 nucleotides agree with TRBD1. Looked up from germline, CDR1 is LNHDA and CDR2 is SQIVND (reference sequence). V lost 8 bases to trimming and J lost 5 bases; unmatched junction nucleotides: 8. The CDR3 has 14 amino acids. As DNA, the CDR3 is TGTGCCAGTGCCGGGACAGGGAGAGTAGATACGCAGTATTTT. This codes for CASAGTGRVDTQYF.

In this sample, this clonotype turned up many times. The rearrangement joins TRBV2 to TRBJ1-2, with 7 bases aligning to TRBD1. The length of the CDR3 is 15 residues. Germline trimming cut 6 bases from V and 0 bases from J; bases unmatched to any gene: 7. Germline assignment: CDR1 SNHLY and CDR2 FYNNEI. The CDR3 DNA sequence: TGTGCCAGCAGGGGAACAGGGGAGGCTAACTATGGCTACACCTTC. Translated: CASRGTGEANYGYTF. Drawing the rest from reference TRBV2 and TRBJ1-2, the complete variable domain is EPEVTQTPSHQVTQMGQEVILRCVPISNHLYFYWYRQILGQKVEFLVSFYNNEISEKSEIFDDQFSVERPDGSNFTLKIRSTKLEDSAMYFCASRGTGEANYGYTFGSGTRLTVV.

This chain uses TRBV30 with TRBJ1-5; D call uncertain. Deletions cut 5 bases from V and 0 bases from J, with 11 bases between. Germline V gene lookup returns CDR1 GTSNPN and CDR2 SVGIG (reference sequence). The CDR3 sequence is 14 residues long. The DNA of the CDR3 is TGTGCCTGGGGTGGGGTACATAGCAATCAGCCCCAGCATTTT. Encoded protein: CAWGGVHSNQPQHF. Using reference TRBV30 and TRBJ1-5 for the parts outside the CDR3, the full variable domain is SQTIHQWPATLVQPVGSPLSLECTVEGTSNPNLYWYRQAAGRGLQLLFYSVGIGQISSEVPQNLSASRPQDRQFILSSKKLLLSDSGFYLCAWGGVHSNQPQHFGDGTRLSIL.

There are many counts of this clonotype. V is TRBV7-8 and J is TRBJ2-2; 7 bases line up with TRBD1. Germline CDR1 SGHVS, CDR2 FQNEAQ. J was trimmed by 5 bases and V by 1 base; bases with no gene match: 4. The CDR3 is made up of 15 amino acids. CDR3 sequence reads: CASSLGDSQTGELFF. CDR3 nucleotides: TGTGCCAGCAGCTTAGGGGACAGCCAAACCGGGGAGCTGTTTTTT.

The chain couples TRBV27 to TRBJ2-7, with 9 bases fitting TRBD1. The CDR3 spans 14 residues. Germline lookup yields CDR1 MNHEY and CDR2 SMNVEV (reference sequence). The junction had 9 bases not matched to a gene; V was cut back by 6 bases and J by 6 bases. The CDR3 region has the DNA TGTGCCAGCAGCTTCCGGGACAGGGCCTTCGAGCAGTACTTC. Amino acid sequence: CASSFRDRAFEQYF.

This clonotype was counted many times. The chain joins TRBV12-3 or TRBV12-4 to TRBJ2-1; 8 bases line up with TRBD1. Trimming cost V 8 bases and J 4 bases; bases outside gene matches: 7. CDR3 size: 14 residues. Here the CDR3 reads CASADRAPYNEQFF. DNA for the CDR3: TGTGCCAGCGCGGACAGGGCCCCTTACAATGAGCAGTTCTTC.

This clonotype was seen many times. This chain joins TRBV9 and TRBJ2-5; the D gene is possibly TRBD2 (6 bases). V gave up 1 base and J gave up 7 bases, with 17 bases separating them. The germline V gene has CDR1 SGDLS and CDR2 YYNGEE. The CDR3 spans 15 residues. CDR3 in amino acids: CASSVSSGHTGTQYF. The CDR3 DNA sequence: TGTGCCAGCAGCGTAAGTAGCGGCCACACGGGGACCCAGTACTTC.

Concerning this clonotype itself: A single base separates this from a much larger clone, so it may be a read error. This chain joins TRBV20-1 and TRBJ1-1; D not resolved. The germline V and J ends were trimmed by 6 bases and 0 bases, with 14 bases remaining between them. The germline V gene encodes CDR1 DFQATT and CDR2 SNEGSKA (reference sequence). The CDR3 is 14 amino acids. The CDR3 here is CSAVRGLLNTEAFF. The CDR3 DNA is TGCAGTGCGGTTCGAGGTCTACTGAACACTGAAGCTTTCTTT.

This chain joins TRBV10-1 and TRBJ2-7; TRBD1 aligns across 10 bases. The junction had 3 bases not matched to a gene; V was cut back by 2 bases and J by 5 bases. This CDR3 comprises 14 residues. Germline CDR1 is WNHNN and CDR2 is SYGVQD (reference sequence). CDR3 amino acids: CASSEAGTGDEQYF. In DNA, the CDR3 is TGCGCCAGCAGTGAGGCCGGGACAGGGGACGAGCAGTACTTC.

This clonotype was observed at least ten times. The chain is built from TRBV15 and TRBJ2-1; no definite D call. The V gene's germline CDR1 is LNHNV and CDR2 YYDKDF (reference sequence). Trimming took off 0 bases at V and 7 bases at J, with 19 bases between the two ends. The CDR3 has 17 residues. The CDR3 DNA reads TGTGCCACCAGCAGAGATCAAGGTTCTGTGCTCGGTAATGAGCAGTTCTTC. Protein sequence: CATSRDQGSVLGNEQFF.

This clonotype appeared a few times. The gene calls are TRBV2 and TRBJ2-3; maybe TRBD1 (5 bases). With the DNA end fitting TRBJ1-5 better, the J assignment may be wrong. This CDR3 region has 17 residues. Germline V CDR1 and CDR2: SNHLY, FYNNEI. The CDR3 DNA reads TGTGCCAGCAGTGAATCGGGACTAGCGGGAGGCACAGATACGCAGCATTTT. Encoded protein: CASSESGLAGGTDTQHF.

This chain links TRBV10-3 with TRBJ2-5; D is ambiguous. V dropped 3 bases and J dropped 4 bases, with 30 bases sitting between them. The germline CDR1 and CDR2 sequences are ENHRY and SYGVKD. CDR3 length: 20 residues. CDR3 loop: CAISDWDSWSRLGHGETQYF. The CDR3 bases are TGTGCCATCAGTGATTGGGATTCGTGGTCTCGGTTGGGTCATGGAGAGACCCAGTACTTC.